Below, 9 T cell receptor beta chains from the same sample are listed, as sequenced in a study of cytomegalovirus exposure and HLA in healthy donors. Both 60 Vbeta primers and 13 Jbeta primers went into the PCR. Sequencing was performed with immunoSEQ multiplex PCR; in TCRdb, only in-frame clones are kept and a portion is missing. The sample has some 87,000 clones, under 85% seen once. Sequenced input: PBMCs. These TCRs come from a woman aged 40 to 50 in good health and CMV-seropositive.

The chain has TRBV29-1 and TRBJ1-1; D is unclear. CDR1 and CDR2 (germline): SQVTM, ANQGSEA. V lost 8 bases and J 0 bases, leaving 19 bases between the germline ends. This CDR3 comprises 15 residues. The DNA for the CDR3 is TGCAGCTTCTCCCACCAGGTCGGAATGAACACTGAAGCTTTCTTT. Translated: CSFSHQVGMNTEAFF. Based on the CDR3 plus reference TRBV29-1 and TRBJ1-1, the full variable domain is SAVISQKPSRDICQRGTSLTIQCQVDSQVTMMFWYRQQPGQSLTLIATANQGSEATYESGFVIDKFPISRPNLTFSTLTVSNMSPEDSSIYLCSFSHQVGMNTEAFFGQGTRLTVV.

The CDR3 region is CASSFSTGTDTQYF. The CDR3 bases are TGTGCCAGCAGCTTTTCGACTGGCACAGATACGCAGTATTTT. The chain combines TRBV7-9 with TRBJ2-3; D unclear. With 3 bases removed from V and 1 base from J, the gap between germline ends came to 8 bases. Germline loops: CDR1 SEHNR, CDR2 FQNEAQ (reference sequence). This CDR3 comprises 14 residues. The full variable domain, in which reference TRBV7-9 and TRBJ2-3 provide the parts outside the CDR3, is DTGVSQNPRHKITKRGQNVTFRCDPISEHNRLYWYRQTLGQGPEFLTYFQNEAQLEKSRLLSDRFSAERPKGSFSTLEIQRTEQGDSAMYLCASSFSTGTDTQYFGPGTRLTVL.

This clone appeared once. The V and J genes are TRBV30 and TRBJ2-3, with D maybe TRBD2 (7 bases). Germline values: CDR1 GTSNPN, CDR2 SVGIG (reference sequence). V dropped 3 bases and J dropped 3 bases, with 16 bases sitting between them. CDR3 length: 15 residues. The CDR3 protein is CAWRKGGALTDTQYF. The CDR3 nucleotides are TGTGCCTGGAGGAAGGGGGGGGCTCTAACAGATACGCAGTATTTT.

This clone was counted a few times. The chain combines TRBV2 with TRBJ1-6; 7 bases agree with TRBD1. The CDR3 has 15 residues. The J segment lost 8 bases and the V segment lost 6 bases, leaving 10 bases of the junction unmatched. Germline V gene data show CDR1 as SNHLY and CDR2 as FYNNEI. The CDR3 DNA sequence: TGTGCCAGCAGGACCCGAGGGGGCATAGATTCACCCCTCCACTTT. Protein product: CASRTRGGIDSPLHF.

The chain couples TRBV29-1 to TRBJ2-1; 7 bases match TRBD1. The CDR3 loop spans 12 amino acids. Unmatched junction bases numbered 5, after V lost 4 bases and J lost 8 bases. Germline V gene data show CDR1 as SQVTM and CDR2 as ANQGSEA. This CDR3 reads CSVATGAYEQFF. CDR3 sequence (DNA): TGCAGCGTTGCTACAGGGGCATATGAGCAGTTCTTC.

Details on this clone: Other DNA variants within this sample encode the same CDR3. The chain links TRBV6-1 to TRBJ2-7; tentatively, D is TRBD1 (6 bases). Germline values: CDR1 MNHNS, CDR2 SASEGT. Deletions cut 5 bases from V and 4 bases from J, with 15 bases between. This CDR3 contains 14 residues. CDR3 sequence reads: CASSIGTGLYEQYF. Here the CDR3 DNA reads TGTGCCAGCAGTATCGGAACAGGGTTATACGAGCAGTACTTC.

This chain connects TRBV2 to TRBJ1-2; D is ambiguous. Per the germline V gene, CDR1 is SNHLY and CDR2 is FYNNEI. The CDR3 consists of 13 residues. Trimming took off 4 bases at V and 1 base at J, with 7 bases between the two ends. CDR3: CASSVENNYGYTF. In nucleotides, the CDR3 is TGTGCCAGCAGTGTCGAGAATAACTATGGCTACACCTTC.

The chain links TRBV27 to TRBJ1-1, with 7 positions matching TRBD1. V was pared by 5 bases and J by 2 bases, with 11 bases of the junction left unmatched. The CDR3 has 16 amino acids. The germline gives CDR1 MNHEY, CDR2 SMNVEV (reference sequence). The CDR3 DNA is TGTGCCAGCAGTCCGACGACAGGGTGGAGAAACACTGAAGCTTTCTTT. It translates to CASSPTTGWRNTEAFF.

This clone has a handful of counts. V gene TRBV4-1 combines with J gene TRBJ2-1; 8 bases align to TRBD2. The CDR3 totals 16 residues. The germline V gene has CDR1 MGHRA and CDR2 YSYEKL. The J segment lost 7 bases and the V segment lost 4 bases, leaving 12 bases of the junction unmatched. Here the CDR3 DNA reads TGCGCCAGCAGCCCCCCTCTTAGCGGGATGGGAAATGAGCAGTTCTTC. Translated: CASSPPLSGMGNEQFF.